The 8 T cell receptor beta chains listed next were all sequenced from one sample in a study of blood T cell repertoires in COVID-19. TCRdb keeps only in-frame clones here, not all; method: immunoSEQ multiplex PCR. The top ten clones hold more than 15% of a sample with roughly 250,000 clones, roughly 84% of them seen once. The sequencing input was peripheral blood. The source is a person aged 70 to 85 with COVID-19, enrolled during active disease.

The J gene is TRBJ2-1, the V gene TRBV5-1; D gene ambiguous. The CDR3 length is 13 residues. Germline V gives CDR1 SGHRS, CDR2 YFSETQ. The V end was cut by 4 bases, the J end by 8 bases, with 13 bases between. This CDR3 reads CASSVDRRHEQFF. CDR3 sequence (DNA): TGCGCCAGCAGCGTGGACCGGCGGCATGAGCAGTTCTTC.

This clone was counted many times. This sequence joins TRBV5-1 and TRBJ2-3; D is possibly TRBD2 (5 bases). Trimming removed 3 bases at V and 1 base at J, with 9 bases between. Looked up from germline, CDR1 is SGHRS and CDR2 is YFSETQ. CDR3 length: 14 amino acids. CDR3 residues: CASSSRARTDTQYF. CDR3 bases: TGCGCCAGCAGCTCGAGGGCCCGCACAGATACGCAGTATTTT.

The V call is TRBV19, the J call TRBJ2-3, with D perhaps matching TRBD2 (6 bases). Germline V gene data show CDR1 as LNHDA and CDR2 as SQIVND (reference sequence). The CDR3 runs 16 residues. Trimming took off 5 bases at V and 4 bases at J, with 19 bases between the two ends. In nucleotides, the CDR3 is TGTGCCAGTAGTTCCGGTGGGGGGAAGAACGCAGATACGCAGTATTTT. Encoded protein: CASSSGGGKNADTQYF.

The V call is TRBV30, the J call TRBJ1-5; the match to TRBD1 covers 9 bases. V shed 7 bases, J shed 0 bases, and the junction held 10 bases outside the gene matches. Looked up from germline, CDR1 is GTSNPN and CDR2 is SVGIG (reference sequence). The CDR3 runs 16 residues. The CDR3 DNA follows: TGTGCCTTAGGGGGACAGGGTACACCTAGCAATCAGCCCCAGCATTTT. This sequence encodes CALGGQGTPSNQPQHF.

The chain combines TRBV10-2 with TRBJ2-2; TRBD1 agrees at 9 bases. V lost 9 bases to trimming and J lost 4 bases; unmatched junction nucleotides: 3. The length of the CDR3 is 13 residues. Germline CDR1 reads WSHSY; CDR2 reads SAAADI. CDR3 in DNA: TGCGCCAGTCGGGACAGGGTCACCGGGGAGCTGTTTTTT. This encodes CASRDRVTGELFF.

V and J are TRBV27 and TRBJ2-7; 9 positions agree with TRBD1. Germline lookup yields CDR1 MNHEY and CDR2 SMNVEV (reference sequence). With 3 bases clipped from V and 6 bases from J, the junction kept 3 bases outside the gene matches. The CDR3 has 13 amino acids. DNA of the CDR3: TGTGCCAGCAGTTTGACAGGGGGGACCGAGCAGTACTTC. It specifies CASSLTGGTEQYF.

The chain employs TRBV11-3 and TRBJ2-1, with D maybe TRBD2 (6 bases). Trimming removed 2 bases at V and 9 bases at J, with 17 bases between. The CDR3 runs 15 residues. Germline V lookup: CDR1 SGHNT, CDR2 YENEEA. CDR3 in DNA: TGTGCCAGCAGCTTAAATCAGGGACTCGCCGCTGAGCAGTTCTTC. Encoded protein: CASSLNQGLAAEQFF.

The rearrangement links TRBV5-1 to TRBJ2-5; D is perhaps TRBD1 (5 bases). The V gene lost 0 bases and the J gene lost 4 bases, with 10 bases spanning the gap. The CDR3 totals 14 residues. Germline assignment: CDR1 SGHRS and CDR2 YFSETQ. DNA of the CDR3: TGCGCCAGCAGCTTGGGTCAGGGTGTAGAGACCCAGTACTTC. Protein product: CASSLGQGVETQYF.